The clone carrying this TCR beta chain was detected ten times or more. This sample is drawn from a study of regulatory T cells in long-lasting Graves disease. Time point meaning: newly diagnosed GD, antithyroid drugs for less than 3 months. Extracted RNA from PBMCs served as the source of the TCR library. EDTA tubes received nine milliliters of drawn peripheral blood. Sequencing libraries for TCR beta were prepared with iRepertoire HTBI primers and Arm-PCR of CDR3 regions. TCRdb itself ran the multiplex PCR reads through MiXCR, one entry per CDR3 protein. The sample has more than 300,000 distinct CDR3 sequences, about 11% seen once. The data were also submitted as part of a second study, on T cells in Graves' hyperthyroidism and ophthalmopathy. In that study: Using the HTBI primer set, a first-round RT-PCR was run on the TCR CDR3.

The receptor was isolated from a young woman with Graves disease. The sequenced sample was peripheral blood mononuclear cells (PBMCs), obtained at new diagnosis, from a patient treated with antithyroid drugs.

The CDR3 loop reads CAISEGYSGRAGETQYF. The CDR3 coding sequence is TGTGCCATCAGTGAGGGCTATAGCGGGAGGGCCGGAGAGACCCAGTACTTC. The J gene is TRBJ2-5, the V gene TRBV10-3; 11 nucleotides align to TRBD2. With V trimmed by 2 bases and J by 4 bases, 9 bases remained unmatched. The CDR3 is made up of 17 amino acids. Germline V lookup: CDR1 ENHRY, CDR2 SYGVKD.